The T cell receptor (beta chain) described here comes from a study of blood T cell repertoires in COVID-19. Background on the study: From the United States, Italy and Spain came samples of acute and convalescent COVID-19. The analysed material was cDNA or gDNA that came from T cells, B-cell-depleted T cells, or PBMCs.

Original methodology: It was from reference gene primer amplification that nucleated cell counts were estimated. Sequencing was performed with immunoSEQ multiplex PCR; in TCRdb, only in-frame clones are kept and a portion is missing. The DNA was the basis for D and trimming; V, J and clone size are from that table. This repertoire shows around 150,000 clones, 80% to 90% found once; its top ten account for roughly 3.9%. The CDR3 has 15 amino acids. The trim removed 2 bases at V and 5 bases at J, leaving 7 bases unmatched. Looked up from germline, CDR1 is LNHNV and CDR2 is YYDKDF (reference sequence). The sequence derives from a woman aged 55-69 years who had recovered from COVID-19. The chain has TRBV15 and TRBJ2-7; 9 nucleotides align to TRBD1. The sample taken for sequencing was peripheral blood. CDR3: CATSRYGTGLNEQYF. The CDR3 nucleotides read TGTGCCACCAGCAGATACGGGACAGGGCTAAACGAGCAGTACTTC.